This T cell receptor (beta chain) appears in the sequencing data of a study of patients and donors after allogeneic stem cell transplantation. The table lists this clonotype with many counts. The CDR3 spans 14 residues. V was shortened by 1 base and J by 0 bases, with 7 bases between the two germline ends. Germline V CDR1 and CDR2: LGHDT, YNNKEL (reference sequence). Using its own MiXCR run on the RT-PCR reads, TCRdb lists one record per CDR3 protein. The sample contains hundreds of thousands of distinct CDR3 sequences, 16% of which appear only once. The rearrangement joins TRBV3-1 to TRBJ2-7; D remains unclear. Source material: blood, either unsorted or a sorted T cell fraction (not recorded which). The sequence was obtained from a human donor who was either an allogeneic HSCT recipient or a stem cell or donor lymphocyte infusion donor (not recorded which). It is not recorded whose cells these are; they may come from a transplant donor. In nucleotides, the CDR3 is TGTGCCAGCAGCCAAGGGGTGAGCTCCTACGAGCAGTACTTC. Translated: CASSQGVSSYEQYF.